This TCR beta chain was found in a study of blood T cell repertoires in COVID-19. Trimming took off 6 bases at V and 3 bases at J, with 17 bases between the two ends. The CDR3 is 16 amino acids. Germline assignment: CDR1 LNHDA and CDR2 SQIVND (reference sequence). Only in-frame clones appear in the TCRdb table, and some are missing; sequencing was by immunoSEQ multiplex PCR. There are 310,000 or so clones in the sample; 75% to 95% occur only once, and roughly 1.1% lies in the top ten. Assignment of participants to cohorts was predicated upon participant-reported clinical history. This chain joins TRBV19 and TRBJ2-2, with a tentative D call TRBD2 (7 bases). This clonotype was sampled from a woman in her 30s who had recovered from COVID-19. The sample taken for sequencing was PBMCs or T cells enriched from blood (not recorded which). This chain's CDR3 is CASSRWGGADTGELFF. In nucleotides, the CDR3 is TGTGCCAGTAGCCGGTGGGGGGGCGCGGACACCGGGGAGCTGTTTTTT.